Listed below are T cell receptor beta chains from one sample, sequenced in a study of shared clonotypes between healthy human individuals. TCRdb's table, derived via immunoSEQ multiplex PCR, lists solely in-frame clones and lacks some. The data contain some 1,400,000 clones, over 95% of them seen just once; the ten biggest clones take up approximately 1.2%. The sample was naive CD4+ T cells sorted from blood. The origin of the receptors is a man in his thirties or forties in good health. Each CDR3 is given with its conserved first and last residue. Fields, in order: V gene, J gene, D gene, clone size, CDR3 protein. The D gene is left open where the match is weak. Clone size, where shown, is once, few, many, or a class for clones that have expanded.

V: TRBV5-6; J: TRBJ2-1; D: TRBD2; size: .; CDR3: CASSLRYSGRAFSLPEQFF
V: TRBV9; J: TRBJ2-1; D: TRBD2; size: .; CDR3: CASTALREGEQFF
V: TRBV7-2; J: TRBJ2-3; D: .; size: .; CDR3: CASSPRDIADTQYF
V: TRBV11-2; J: TRBJ2-6; D: .; size: .; CDR3: CASSLDLRGEAGANVLTF
V: TRBV15; J: TRBJ2-7; D: .; size: .; CDR3: CATSRVVVRGSYEQYF
V: TRBV29-1; J: TRBJ1-1; D: .; size: .; CDR3: CSVAGPVAFF
V: TRBV27; J: TRBJ2-3; D: .; size: .; CDR3: CASSLRPGQTTDTQYF
V: TRBV10-3; J: TRBJ2-1; D: .; size: .; CDR3: CAISERPTEDNEQFF
V: TRBV25-1; J: TRBJ2-7; D: .; size: .; CDR3: CASSVTAAYEQYF
V: TRBV5-1; J: TRBJ2-1; D: TRBD2; size: .; CDR3: CASSWGGGLAGVDEQFF
V: TRBV14; J: TRBJ2-7; D: .; size: .; CDR3: CASSQEQGWLIDEQYF
V: TRBV6-5; J: TRBJ2-2; D: .; size: .; CDR3: CASSYSRFGSTGELFF
V: TRBV6-5; J: TRBJ1-4; D: TRBD1; size: .; CDR3: CASSYGDRENEKLFF
V: TRBV27; J: TRBJ1-2; D: TRBD1; size: .; CDR3: CASWTGGVYGYTF
V: TRBV7-2; J: TRBJ1-5; D: .; size: once; CDR3: CASSLESFRTPQHF
V: TRBV18; J: TRBJ2-7; D: TRBD1; size: .; CDR3: CASSPHRDRDTYEQYF
V: TRBV28; J: TRBJ1-2; D: .; size: .; CDR3: CASSTSGRPGYTF
V: TRBV7-9; J: TRBJ1-5; D: .; size: .; CDR3: CASSQGRDQPQHF
V: TRBV9; J: TRBJ2-7; D: TRBD2; size: .; CDR3: CASSVDGREGLEQYF
V: TRBV7-9; J: TRBJ1-1; D: .; size: .; CDR3: CASCTGAGTEAFF
V: TRBV6-6; J: TRBJ2-7; D: .; size: .; CDR3: CASSPGKLYEQYF
V: TRBV7-9; J: TRBJ2-7; D: .; size: few; CDR3: CASSLEYEQYF
V: TRBV18; J: TRBJ2-7; D: TRBD2; size: .; CDR3: CASSPPGRADEQYF
V: TRBV10-3; J: TRBJ2-2; D: TRBD1; size: .; CDR3: CAITPDRGVGGELFF
V: TRBV5-1; J: TRBJ2-2; D: .; size: .; CDR3: CASSLVTGAPPGELFF
V: TRBV28; J: TRBJ1-2; D: .; size: .; CDR3: CASSSHYGYTF
V: TRBV11-3; J: TRBJ2-1; D: .; size: .; CDR3: CASSFSGPQDEQFF
V: TRBV20-1; J: TRBJ2-7; D: .; size: .; CDR3: CSARFGNEQYF
V: TRBV27; J: TRBJ2-5; D: TRBD2; size: .; CDR3: CASSSTRLAGAQETQYF
V: TRBV19; J: TRBJ2-1; D: .; size: .; CDR3: CASSGPGRVYNEQFF
V: TRBV6-6; J: TRBJ2-1; D: .; size: once; CDR3: CASSRLVLGKDNEQFF
V: TRBV18; J: TRBJ2-7; D: .; size: once; CDR3: CASSPASSYEQYF
V: TRBV29-1; J: TRBJ2-3; D: TRBD2; size: .; CDR3: CSGGPAASGRADTQYF
V: TRBV7-6; J: TRBJ2-7; D: TRBD2; size: .; CDR3: CASSLGGTSYEQYF
V: TRBV28; J: TRBJ1-5; D: .; size: .; CDR3: CASRDTNQPQHF
V: TRBV27; J: TRBJ2-2; D: .; size: once; CDR3: CASSKAIGLVTGELFF
V: TRBV18; J: TRBJ2-7; D: TRBD2; size: .; CDR3: CASSPLGLAGAQKTYEQYF
V: TRBV11-2; J: TRBJ2-5; D: TRBD1; size: .; CDR3: CASSLGSANRGETQYF
V: TRBV7-7; J: TRBJ2-2; D: TRBD2; size: .; CDR3: CASSIREGPGSGELFF
V: TRBV5-4; J: TRBJ1-2; D: .; size: .; CDR3: CASSKGNGYTF
V: TRBV28; J: TRBJ2-1; D: .; size: .; CDR3: CASHPPRGTYEQFF
V: TRBV18; J: TRBJ2-1; D: TRBD2; size: .; CDR3: CASSPRYSGRAGEQFF
V: TRBV4-3; J: TRBJ2-5; D: .; size: .; CDR3: CASSPHAPGAGEVTQYF
V: TRBV29-1; J: TRBJ2-1; D: .; size: .; CDR3: CSVAGSYNEQFF
V: TRBV5-4; J: TRBJ2-6; D: .; size: .; CDR3: CASSSATGANVLTF
V: TRBV12-5; J: TRBJ2-7; D: .; size: .; CDR3: CASGLATRGSYEQYF
V: TRBV5-1; J: TRBJ2-7; D: .; size: .; CDR3: CASSLVGPHEQYF
V: TRBV5-1; J: TRBJ2-5; D: TRBD2; size: .; CDR3: CASSLGLAGVEETQYF